Sequencing of this T cell receptor (beta chain) was carried out in a study of CD8 T cells in ankylosing spondylitis. Findings and caveats of the study: Characteristic, it appeared, of ankylosing spondylitis blood was a TCR beta motif of about eight highly homologous variants. Some motif variants were previously reported in reactive arthritis synovial fluid and blood.

This clonotype was counted between two and nine times. Its specificity is unknown. The germline V and J ends were trimmed by 4 bases and 4 bases, with 16 bases remaining between them. Germline V gene data show CDR1 as SGHAT and CDR2 as FQNNGV. The CDR3 extends over 15 amino acids. With molecular barcodes, quantitative 5'-RACE was used to make the TCR beta libraries. Each CDR3 protein is one row after TCRdb ran MiXCR on the 5' RACE reads. The data contain under 130,000 distinct CDR3 sequences, about 25% of them singletons. The sequence was collected from a male donor with ankylosing spondylitis. V gene TRBV11-2 combines with J gene TRBJ2-5; D may be TRBD1 or TRBD2 (5 bases each). The specimen was synovial fluid, either unsorted or a sorted T cell fraction (not recorded which). CDR3 nucleotide sequence: TGTGCCAGCAGCTCCTCCACTCCGGGACGAGAGACCCAGTACTTC. It is translated as CASSSSTPGRETQYF. The entire variable domain, with the rest obtained from reference TRBV11-2 and TRBJ2-5, is as follows: EAGVAQSPRYKIIEKRQSVAFWCNPISGHATLYWYQQILGQGPKLLIQFQNNGVVDDSQLPKDRFSAERLKGVDSTLKIQPAKLEDSAVYLCASSSSTPGRETQYFGPGTRLLVL.